This T cell receptor (beta chain) was obtained from a study of blood T cell repertoires in COVID-19 (TCRdb year 2020). With respect to the entire study: Samples covering the acute and convalescent phases of COVID-19 were provided by collaborators in the United States, Italy and Spain. Where available, HLA class I and class II types were taken from metadata supplied by the sample provider and were not determined by assay-based typing. Sample metadata almost always included a de-identified subject ID, COVID-19 status, age in years and sex. The repertoires were released in a freely available public database meant as a resource for research on the immune response to SARS-CoV-2. Deeply sampled blood TCRbeta repertoires from subjects exposed to, actively infected with, or recovered from COVID-19 were included in the dataset. The material from the prospective study consisted of cDNA or gDNA derived from T cells, B-cell-depleted T cells, or PBMCs. Samples were obtained from the ongoing ImmuneRACE study (first 160 participants) and from over a thousand subjects provided by 6 global collaborators.

Collaborating institutions collected whole blood in K2EDTA tubes following their own protocols. Collaborator samples were shipped for TCRbeta analysis as frozen whole blood, isolated PBMCs, or DNA extracted from either sample type. V is clipped by 8 bases and J by 6 bases, and the sequence between their germline boundaries is 14 bases long. Reading the germline V gene (reference sequence) gives CDR1 MNHEY and CDR2 SMNVEV. Taken from cysteine to phenylalanine, the CDR3 has 12 residues. The entry retains the CDR3 DNA only, 36 bases that are in frame from base 1. The immunoSEQ Assay, a bias-controlled multiplex PCR, was used to amplify TCRbeta CDR3 regions from genomic DNA. The study's processing was this. The number of nucleated cells in each sample was estimated by amplification of reference gene primers within the assay. To quantify the absolute abundance of each unique TCRbeta CDR3 rearrangement, sequence reads were collapsed and filtered. For each sample, productive Simpson clonality was calculated by taking the square root of Simpson's diversity index across productive rearrangements. TCRdb took this table from immuneACCESS and kept in-frame rearrangements with V and J called. Such tables lack part of the clones; where checked against another copy, unresolved V genes explain under half of the gap, and the rest is unexplained. D and trimming come from the DNA, and the V and J calls and clone size come from that table. The sample table records some 190,000 clones; 80% to 90% of these occur just once. Approximately 5.1% of the sample lies in the top ten.

The research as a whole found: The quantity of clinical and demographic metadata differed by source and by participant and was supplied without curation.

In regard to this clone: What antigen it recognizes has not been identified. No base-level quality is on record; no much larger clone is a single base apart.

This receptor was identified in a woman in her 70s with active or convalescent COVID-19. The sequenced sample was peripheral blood. The receptor chain draws on TRBV27 and TRBJ2-7, and the D gene may be TRBD2, 6 bases matching. The encoded CDR3 is CASGTLGFEQYF. The bases are TGTGCCAGCGGGACTCTGGGGTTCGAGCAGTACTTC.